Sequencing of this T cell receptor beta chain was carried out in a study of control samples from healthy donors and cancer patients. The protocol was immunoSEQ multiplex PCR, while the TCRdb copy is restricted to in-frame clones and leaves out a portion. The sample consists of 100,000 to 150,000 clones, 80% to 95% of them appearing once. This clonotype was obtained from a man aged 18 to 30 in good health. The sequencing sample was made of blood.

The CDR3 bases are TGTGCCATCAACACAGGGGCTGGGGCCAACGTCCTGACTTTC. It codes for CAINTGAGANVLTF. The chain is built from TRBV10-3 and TRBJ2-6; 7 bases map to TRBD1. V lost 7 bases and J lost 2; bases outside the gene matches: 2. CDR1 is ENHRY and CDR2 is SYGVKD in the germline V gene. CDR3 length: 14 residues.